This is a list of T cell receptor beta chains from one sample in a study of blood T cell repertoires in COVID-19. The table came from immunoSEQ multiplex PCR; TCRdb's copy has only in-frame clones and leaves some out. Of 150,000 to 200,000 clones in the sample, approximately 79% were seen once. What was sequenced was peripheral blood. All receptors derive from a man aged 55 to 69 with active or convalescent COVID-19. Both conserved end residues are part of each CDR3.

TRBJ2-6	TRBV4-3	CASSQAETGSEGANVLTF
TRBJ2-7	TRBV5-1	CASSTTGTGGTQGEQYF
TRBJ1-4	TRBV19	CASRPAGTGDEKLFF
TRBJ2-3	TRBV24-1	CATSGGPNTDTQYF
TRBJ2-1	TRBV5-6	CASSLGASGMPPYNEQFF
TRBJ2-2	TRBV27	CASSWLDTGELFF
TRBJ2-7	TRBV5-4	CASSLVRREDYEQYF
TRBJ1-5	TRBV30	CAWRGGSNQPQHF
TRBJ2-7	TRBV25-1	CASSIWTGVTSEQYF
TRBJ1-1	TRBV2	CASSDIRQGALEAFF